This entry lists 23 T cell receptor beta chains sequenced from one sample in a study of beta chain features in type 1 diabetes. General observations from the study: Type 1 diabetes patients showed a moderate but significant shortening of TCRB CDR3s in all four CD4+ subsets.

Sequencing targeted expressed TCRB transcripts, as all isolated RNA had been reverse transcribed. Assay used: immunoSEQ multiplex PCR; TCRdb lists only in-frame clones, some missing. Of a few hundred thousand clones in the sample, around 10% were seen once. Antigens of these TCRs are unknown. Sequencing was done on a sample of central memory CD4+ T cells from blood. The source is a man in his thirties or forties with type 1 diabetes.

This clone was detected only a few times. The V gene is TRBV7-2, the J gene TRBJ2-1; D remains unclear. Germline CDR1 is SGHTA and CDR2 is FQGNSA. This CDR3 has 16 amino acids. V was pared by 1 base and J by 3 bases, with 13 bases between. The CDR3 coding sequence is TGTGCCAGCAGCTTAGTATACGCGGTCGTCTACAATGAGCAGTTCTTC. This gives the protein CASSLVYAVVYNEQFF.

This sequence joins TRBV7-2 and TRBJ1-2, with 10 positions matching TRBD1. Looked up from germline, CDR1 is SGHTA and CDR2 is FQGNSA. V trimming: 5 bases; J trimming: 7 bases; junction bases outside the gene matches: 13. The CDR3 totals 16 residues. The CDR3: CASSPGTGAYIAGYTF. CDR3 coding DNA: TGTGCCAGCAGCCCGGGGACAGGGGCTTATATTGCTGGCTACACCTTC.

CDR3 sequence: CASRGTSGWSEQYF. The DNA for the CDR3 is TGCGCCAGCAGGGGGACTAGCGGGTGGTCCGAGCAGTACTTC. This chain joins TRBV5-1 and TRBJ2-7, with 12 bases identical to TRBD2. Germline CDR1 SGHRS, CDR2 YFSETQ. V was clipped by 5 bases and J by 6 bases; unmatched bases: 6. CDR3 length equals 14 residues.

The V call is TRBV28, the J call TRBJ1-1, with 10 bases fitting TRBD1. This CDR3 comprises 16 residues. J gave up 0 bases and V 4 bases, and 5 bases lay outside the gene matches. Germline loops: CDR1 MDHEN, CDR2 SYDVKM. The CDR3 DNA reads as TGTGCCAGCAGTTCCTCGACAGGGGGCTTGAACACTGAAGCTTTCTTT. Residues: CASSSSTGGLNTEAFF.

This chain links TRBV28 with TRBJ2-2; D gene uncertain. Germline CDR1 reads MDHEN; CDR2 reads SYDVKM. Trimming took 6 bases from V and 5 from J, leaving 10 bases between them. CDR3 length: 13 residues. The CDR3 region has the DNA TGTGCCAGCAGGACCGACGGGACCGGGGAGCTGTTTTTT. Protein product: CASRTDGTGELFF. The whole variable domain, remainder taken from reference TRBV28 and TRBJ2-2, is DVKVTQSSRYLVKRTGEKVFLECVQDMDHENMFWYRQDPGLGLRLIYFSYDVKMKEKGDIPEGYSVSREKKERFSLILESASTNQTSMYLCASRTDGTGELFFGEGSRLTVL.

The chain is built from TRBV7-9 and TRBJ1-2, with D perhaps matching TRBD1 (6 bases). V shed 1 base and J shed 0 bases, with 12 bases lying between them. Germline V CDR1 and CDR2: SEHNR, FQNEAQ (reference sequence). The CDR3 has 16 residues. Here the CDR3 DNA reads TGTGCCAGCAGCTTAGAGGGGGTGGAAGCTAACTATGGCTACACCTTC. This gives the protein CASSLEGVEANYGYTF.

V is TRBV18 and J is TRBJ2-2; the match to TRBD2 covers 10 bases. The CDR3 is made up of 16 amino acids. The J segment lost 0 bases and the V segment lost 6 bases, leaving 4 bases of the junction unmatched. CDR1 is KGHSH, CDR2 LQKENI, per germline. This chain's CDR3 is CASSLLAGANTGELFF. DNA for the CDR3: TGTGCCAGCTCGCTTCTAGCGGGAGCGAACACCGGGGAGCTGTTTTTT.

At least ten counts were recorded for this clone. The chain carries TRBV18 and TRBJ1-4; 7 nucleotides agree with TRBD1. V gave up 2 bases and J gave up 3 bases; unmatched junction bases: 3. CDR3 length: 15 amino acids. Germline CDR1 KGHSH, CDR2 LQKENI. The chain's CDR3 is CASSPRGGPNEKLFF. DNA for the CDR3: TGTGCCAGCTCACCAAGAGGGGGCCCTAATGAAAAACTGTTTTTT.

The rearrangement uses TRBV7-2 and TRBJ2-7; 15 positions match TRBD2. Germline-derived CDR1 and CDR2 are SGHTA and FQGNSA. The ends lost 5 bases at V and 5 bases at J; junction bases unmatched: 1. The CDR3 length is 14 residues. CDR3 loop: CASSRTSGRDEQYF. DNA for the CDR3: TGTGCCAGCAGCCGGACTAGCGGGAGGGACGAGCAGTACTTC.

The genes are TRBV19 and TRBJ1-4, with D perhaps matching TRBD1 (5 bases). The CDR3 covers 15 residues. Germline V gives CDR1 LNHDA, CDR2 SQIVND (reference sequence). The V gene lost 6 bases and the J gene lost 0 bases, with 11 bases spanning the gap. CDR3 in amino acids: CASSPRTPTNEKLFF. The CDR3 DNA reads TGTGCCAGTAGCCCTCGGACACCAACTAATGAAAAACTGTTTTTT.

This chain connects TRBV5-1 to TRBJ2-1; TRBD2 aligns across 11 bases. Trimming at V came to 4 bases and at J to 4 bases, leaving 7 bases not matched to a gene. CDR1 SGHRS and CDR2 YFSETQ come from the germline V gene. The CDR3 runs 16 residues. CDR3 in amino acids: CASSILAGARYNEQFF. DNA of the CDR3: TGCGCCAGCAGCATACTAGCGGGAGCCCGATACAATGAGCAGTTCTTC.

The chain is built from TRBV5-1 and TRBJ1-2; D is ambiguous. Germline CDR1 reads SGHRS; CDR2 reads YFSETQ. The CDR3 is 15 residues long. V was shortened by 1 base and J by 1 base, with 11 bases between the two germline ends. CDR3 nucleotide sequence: TGCGCCAGCAGCTTGTTATCCAGGAATAACTATGGCTACACCTTC. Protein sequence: CASSLLSRNNYGYTF.

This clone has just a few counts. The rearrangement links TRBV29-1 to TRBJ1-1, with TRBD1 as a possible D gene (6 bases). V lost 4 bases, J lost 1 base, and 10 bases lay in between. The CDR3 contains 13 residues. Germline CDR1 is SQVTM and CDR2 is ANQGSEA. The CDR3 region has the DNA TGCAGCGTTGGGGGACACACGAACACTGAAGCTTTCTTT. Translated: CSVGGHTNTEAFF.

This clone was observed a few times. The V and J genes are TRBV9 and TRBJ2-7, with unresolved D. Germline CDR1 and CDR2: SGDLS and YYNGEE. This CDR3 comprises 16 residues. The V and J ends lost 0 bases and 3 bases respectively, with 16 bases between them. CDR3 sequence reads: CASSVATMSGRYEQYF. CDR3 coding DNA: TGTGCCAGCAGCGTAGCTACTATGTCGGGCCGCTACGAGCAGTACTTC.

The CDR3 bases are TGTGCCACGCAGGGGGTGGGTGAGCAGTTCTTC. It specifies CATQGVGEQFF. The V gene is TRBV6-1, the J gene TRBJ2-1, with 7 positions matching TRBD1. Germline trimming cut 10 bases from V and 9 bases from J; bases unmatched to any gene: 6. The CDR3 runs to 11 residues. The germline V gene encodes CDR1 MNHNS and CDR2 SASEGT.

DNA for the CDR3: TGTGCCAGCAGCATCCAGACAGGGGACGCTGAAGCTTTCTTT. Translating gives CASSIQTGDAEAFF. The V gene is TRBV28, the J gene TRBJ1-1; 8 bases fit TRBD1. Germline V gene sequence: CDR1 MDHEN, CDR2 SYDVKM. The CDR3 totals 14 residues. V shed 6 bases, J shed 6 bases, and the junction held 9 bases outside the gene matches.

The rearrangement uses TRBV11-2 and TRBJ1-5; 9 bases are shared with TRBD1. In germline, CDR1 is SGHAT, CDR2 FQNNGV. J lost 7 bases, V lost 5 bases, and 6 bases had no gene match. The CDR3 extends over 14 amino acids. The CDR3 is CASSRTGQGQPQHF. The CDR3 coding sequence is TGTGCCAGCAGCCGCACGGGACAGGGACAGCCCCAGCATTTT.

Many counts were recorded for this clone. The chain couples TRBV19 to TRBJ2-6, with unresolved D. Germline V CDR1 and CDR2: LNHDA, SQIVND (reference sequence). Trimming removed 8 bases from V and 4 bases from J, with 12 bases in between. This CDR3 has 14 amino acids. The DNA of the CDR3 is TGTGCCAGTGTCAGCGTTCACGGGGCCAACGTCCTGACTTTC. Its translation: CASVSVHGANVLTF. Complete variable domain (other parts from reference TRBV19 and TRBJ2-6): DGGITQSPKYLFRKEGQNVTLSCEQNLNHDAMYWYRQDPGQGLRLIYYSQIVNDFQKGDIAEGYSVSREKKESFPLTVTSAQKNPTAFYLCASVSVHGANVLTFGAGSRLTVL.

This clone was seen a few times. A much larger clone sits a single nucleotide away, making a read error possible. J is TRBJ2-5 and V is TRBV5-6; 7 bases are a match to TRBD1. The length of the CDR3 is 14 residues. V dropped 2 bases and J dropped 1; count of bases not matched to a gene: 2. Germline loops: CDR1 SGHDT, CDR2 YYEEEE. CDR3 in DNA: TGTGCCAGCAGCTTAAGGACAGGCCAAGAGACCCAGTACTTC. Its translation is CASSLRTGQETQYF.

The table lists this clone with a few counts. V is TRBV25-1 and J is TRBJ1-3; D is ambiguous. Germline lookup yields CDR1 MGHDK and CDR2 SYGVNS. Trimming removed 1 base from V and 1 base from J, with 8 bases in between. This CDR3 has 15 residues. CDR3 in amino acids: CASSEFEGSGNTIYF. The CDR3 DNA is TGTGCCAGCAGTGAATTCGAAGGGTCTGGAAACACCATATATTTT.

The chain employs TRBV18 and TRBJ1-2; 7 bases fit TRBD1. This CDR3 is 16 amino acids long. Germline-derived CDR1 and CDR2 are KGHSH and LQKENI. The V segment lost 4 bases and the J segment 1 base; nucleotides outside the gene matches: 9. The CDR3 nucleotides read TGTGCCAGCTCACGTACCGGGACAGATAATAACTATGGCTACACCTTC. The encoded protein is CASSRTGTDNNYGYTF.

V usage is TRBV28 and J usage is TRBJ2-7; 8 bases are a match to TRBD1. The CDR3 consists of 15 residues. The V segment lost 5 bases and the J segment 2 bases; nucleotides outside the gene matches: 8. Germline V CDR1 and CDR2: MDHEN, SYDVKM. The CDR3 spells CASSPPGQGAYEQYF. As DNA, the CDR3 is TGTGCCAGCAGTCCTCCAGGACAGGGAGCCTACGAGCAGTACTTC.

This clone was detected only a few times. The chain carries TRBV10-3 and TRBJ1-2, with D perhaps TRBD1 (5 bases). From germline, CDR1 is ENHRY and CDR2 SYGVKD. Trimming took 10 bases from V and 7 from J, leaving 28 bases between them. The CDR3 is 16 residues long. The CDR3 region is CASSPNPDSLSSGYTF. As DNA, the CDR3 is TGTGCCAGCAGCCCGAACCCAGACAGCCTCAGCTCTGGCTACACCTTC.